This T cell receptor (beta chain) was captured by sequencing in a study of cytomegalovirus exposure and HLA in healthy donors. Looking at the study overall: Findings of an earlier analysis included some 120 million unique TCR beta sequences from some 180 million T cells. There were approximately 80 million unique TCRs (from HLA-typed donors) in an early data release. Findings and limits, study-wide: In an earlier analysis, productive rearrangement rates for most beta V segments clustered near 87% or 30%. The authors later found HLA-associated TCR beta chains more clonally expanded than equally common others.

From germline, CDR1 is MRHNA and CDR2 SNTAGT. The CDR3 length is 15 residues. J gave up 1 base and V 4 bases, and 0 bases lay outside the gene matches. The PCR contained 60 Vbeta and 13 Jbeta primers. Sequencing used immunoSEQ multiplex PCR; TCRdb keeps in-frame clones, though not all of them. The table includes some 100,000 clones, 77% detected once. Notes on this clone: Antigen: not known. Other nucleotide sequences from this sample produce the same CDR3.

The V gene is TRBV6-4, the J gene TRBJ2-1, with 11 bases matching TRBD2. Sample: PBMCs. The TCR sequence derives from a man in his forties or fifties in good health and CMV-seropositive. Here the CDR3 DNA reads TGTGCCAGCAGTGCTAGCGGGGGGTCCTACAATGAGCAGTTCTTC. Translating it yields CASSASGGSYNEQFF.